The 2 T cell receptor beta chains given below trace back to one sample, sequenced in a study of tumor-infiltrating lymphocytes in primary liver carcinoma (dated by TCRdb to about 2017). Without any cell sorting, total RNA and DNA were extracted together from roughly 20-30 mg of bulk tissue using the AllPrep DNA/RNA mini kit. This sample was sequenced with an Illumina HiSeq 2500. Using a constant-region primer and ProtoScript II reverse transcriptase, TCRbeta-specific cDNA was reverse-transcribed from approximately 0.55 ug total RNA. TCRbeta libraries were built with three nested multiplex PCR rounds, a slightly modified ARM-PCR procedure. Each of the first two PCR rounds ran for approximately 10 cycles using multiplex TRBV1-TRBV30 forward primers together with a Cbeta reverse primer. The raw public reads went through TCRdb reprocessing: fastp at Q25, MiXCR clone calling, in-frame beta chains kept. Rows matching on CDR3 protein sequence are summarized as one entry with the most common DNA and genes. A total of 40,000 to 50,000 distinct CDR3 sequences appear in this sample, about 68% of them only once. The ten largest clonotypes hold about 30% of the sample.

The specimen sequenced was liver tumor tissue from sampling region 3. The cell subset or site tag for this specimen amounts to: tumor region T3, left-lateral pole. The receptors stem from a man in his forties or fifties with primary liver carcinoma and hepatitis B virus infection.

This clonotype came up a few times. The CDR3 is CASSLSRGPNQPQHF. CDR3 DNA: TGTGCCAGCAGCCTTTCGAGGGGGCCCAATCAGCCCCAGCATTTT. The chain carries TRBV7-2 and TRBJ1-5, with TRBD1 identical over 7 bases. CDR1 and CDR2 (germline): SGHTA, FQGNSA. CDR3 size: 15 residues. V was clipped by 5 bases and J by 3 bases; unmatched bases: 7.

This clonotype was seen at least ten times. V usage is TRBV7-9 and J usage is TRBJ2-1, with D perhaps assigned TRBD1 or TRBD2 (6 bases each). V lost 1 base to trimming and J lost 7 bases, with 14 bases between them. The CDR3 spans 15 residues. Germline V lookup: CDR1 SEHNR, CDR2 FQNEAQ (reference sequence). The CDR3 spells CASSLGGASRNEQFF. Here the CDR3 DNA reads TGTGCCAGCAGCTTAGGGGGGGCTAGCAGAAATGAGCAGTTCTTC.